This TCR beta chain appears in the sequencing data of a study of blood T cell repertoires in COVID-19. Study details: Samples taken during acute and convalescent COVID-19 were collected in the United States, Italy and Spain. Nucleic acid was either cDNA or gDNA, and it came from T cells, B-cell-depleted T cells, or PBMCs.

Per the study methods: The authors estimated nucleated cell counts from reference gene primer amplification. Only in-frame clones appear in the TCRdb table, and some are missing; sequencing was by immunoSEQ multiplex PCR. The D gene and trimming were derived from the DNA, and the V and J assignments and clone size from that table. The sample contains 210,000 or so clones, just under 80% of which appear only once. Trimming took 5 bases from V and 3 from J; bases not matched to a gene: 8. Germline CDR1 and CDR2: SGHTA and FQGNSA. This CDR3 has 15 residues. The TCR sequence derives from a woman older than 75 with active or convalescent COVID-19. The sample consisted of peripheral blood. J is TRBJ2-7 and V is TRBV7-2, with 9 bases matching TRBD2. In nucleotides, the CDR3 is TGTGCCAGCAGCATTAATAGCGGGGGACACTACGAGCAGTACTTC. Its protein product is CASSINSGGHYEQYF.